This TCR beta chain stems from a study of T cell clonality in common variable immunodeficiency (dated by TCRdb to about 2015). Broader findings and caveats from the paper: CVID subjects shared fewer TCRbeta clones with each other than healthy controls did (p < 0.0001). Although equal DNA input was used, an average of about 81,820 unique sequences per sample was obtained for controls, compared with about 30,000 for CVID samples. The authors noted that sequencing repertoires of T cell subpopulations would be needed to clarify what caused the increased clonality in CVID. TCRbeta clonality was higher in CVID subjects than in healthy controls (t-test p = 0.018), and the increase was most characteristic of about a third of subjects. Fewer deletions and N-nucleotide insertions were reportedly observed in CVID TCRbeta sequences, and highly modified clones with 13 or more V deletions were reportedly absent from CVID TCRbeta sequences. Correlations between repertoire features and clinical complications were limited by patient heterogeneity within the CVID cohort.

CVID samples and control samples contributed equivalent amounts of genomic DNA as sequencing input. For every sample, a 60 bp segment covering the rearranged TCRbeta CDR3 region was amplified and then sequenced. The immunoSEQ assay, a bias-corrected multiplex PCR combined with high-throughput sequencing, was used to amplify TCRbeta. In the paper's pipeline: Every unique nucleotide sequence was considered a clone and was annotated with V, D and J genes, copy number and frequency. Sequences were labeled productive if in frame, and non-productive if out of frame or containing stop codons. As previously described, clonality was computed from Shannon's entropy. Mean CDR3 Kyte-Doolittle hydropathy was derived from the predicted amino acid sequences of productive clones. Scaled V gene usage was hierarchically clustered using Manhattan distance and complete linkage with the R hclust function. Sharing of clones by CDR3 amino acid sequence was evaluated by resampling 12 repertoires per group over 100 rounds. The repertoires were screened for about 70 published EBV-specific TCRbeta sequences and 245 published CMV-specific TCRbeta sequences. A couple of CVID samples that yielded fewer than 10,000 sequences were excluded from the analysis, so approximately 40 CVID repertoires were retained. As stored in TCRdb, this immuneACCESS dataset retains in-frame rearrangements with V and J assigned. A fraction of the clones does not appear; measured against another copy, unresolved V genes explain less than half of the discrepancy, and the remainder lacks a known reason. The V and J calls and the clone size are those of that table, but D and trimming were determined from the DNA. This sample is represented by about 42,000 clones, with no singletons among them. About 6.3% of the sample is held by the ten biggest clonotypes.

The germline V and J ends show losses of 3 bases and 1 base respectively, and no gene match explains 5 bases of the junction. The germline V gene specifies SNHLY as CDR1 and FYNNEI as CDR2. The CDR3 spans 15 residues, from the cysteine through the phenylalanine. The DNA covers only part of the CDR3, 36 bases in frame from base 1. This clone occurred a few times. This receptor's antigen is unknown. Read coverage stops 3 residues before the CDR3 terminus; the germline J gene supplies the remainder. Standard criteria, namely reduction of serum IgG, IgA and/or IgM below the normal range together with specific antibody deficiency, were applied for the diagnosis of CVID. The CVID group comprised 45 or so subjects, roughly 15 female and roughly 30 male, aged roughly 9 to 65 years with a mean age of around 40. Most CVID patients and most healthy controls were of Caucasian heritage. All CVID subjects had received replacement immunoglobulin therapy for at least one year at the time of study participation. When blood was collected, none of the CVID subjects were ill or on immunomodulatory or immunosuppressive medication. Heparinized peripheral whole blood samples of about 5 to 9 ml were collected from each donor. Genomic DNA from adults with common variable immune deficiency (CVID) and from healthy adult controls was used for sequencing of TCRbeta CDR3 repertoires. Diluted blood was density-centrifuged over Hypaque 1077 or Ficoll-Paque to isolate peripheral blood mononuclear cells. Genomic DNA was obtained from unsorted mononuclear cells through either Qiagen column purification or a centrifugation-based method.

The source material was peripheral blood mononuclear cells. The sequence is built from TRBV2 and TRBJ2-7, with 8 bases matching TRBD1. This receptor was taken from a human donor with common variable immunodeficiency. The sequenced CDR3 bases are TGTGCCAGCAGTGAGGCAGGGGGCAAGTCCTACGAG. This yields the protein CASSEAGGKSYE. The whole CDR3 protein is CASSEAGGKSYEQYF. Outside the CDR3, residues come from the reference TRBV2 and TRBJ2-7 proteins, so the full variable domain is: EPEVTQTPSHQVTQMGQEVILRCVPISNHLYFYWYRQILGQKVEFLVSFYNNEISEKSEIFDDQFSVERPDGSNFTLKIRSTKLEDSAMYFCASSEAGGKSYEQYFGPGTRLTVT.